The 8 T cell receptor beta chains presented below share a single source sample, sequenced in a study of shared T cell receptors in the human thymus. The table came from immunoSEQ multiplex PCR; TCRdb's copy has only in-frame clones and leaves some out. The table records hundreds of thousands of clones, 70% to 90% of them present only once. These sequences were also reported in another study, on human thymus T cells.

The specimen sequenced was thymocytes. These receptors all stem from a girl in the first two years of life with a congenital heart defect.

The chain links TRBV11-2 to TRBJ1-6, with TRBD1 identical over 7 bases. This CDR3 contains 13 residues. J was trimmed by 11 bases and V by 5 bases; bases with no gene match: 6. The germline V gene encodes CDR1 SGHAT and CDR2 FQNNGV. CDR3 DNA: TGTGCCAGCAGCCGACGACAGGGAACACCCCTCCACTTT. Its translation is CASSRRQGTPLHF.

The gene calls are TRBV7-6 and TRBJ1-5; 8 bases are a match to TRBD1. Germline V lookup: CDR1 SGHVS, CDR2 FNYEAQ. The CDR3 covers 17 residues. V lost 1 base, J lost 3 bases, and 8 bases stayed unmatched. The CDR3, as DNA: TGTGCCAGCAGCTTAGGGCAAGGCAGGGGGCCCAATCAGCCCCAGCATTTT. Translating gives CASSLGQGRGPNQPQHF.

The chain combines TRBV2 with TRBJ2-3, with D tentatively TRBD2 (6 bases). This CDR3 has 15 amino acids. Trimming took off 6 bases at V and 0 bases at J, with 13 bases between the two ends. Germline CDR1 is SNHLY and CDR2 is FYNNEI. CDR3 nucleotide sequence: TGTGCCAGCAGGGCCACTAGCAATAGCACAGATACGCAGTATTTT. This encodes CASRATSNSTDTQYF. The variable domain in full, completed from reference TRBV2 and TRBJ2-3, reads EPEVTQTPSHQVTQMGQEVILRCVPISNHLYFYWYRQILGQKVEFLVSFYNNEISEKSEIFDDQFSVERPDGSNFTLKIRSTKLEDSAMYFCASRATSNSTDTQYFGPGTRLTVL.

The rearrangement joins TRBV6-4 to TRBJ1-1; 9 nucleotides line up with TRBD1. The CDR3 contains 15 residues. Germline V gene data show CDR1 as MRHNA and CDR2 as SNTAGT. The V and J ends lost 6 bases and 6 bases, in that order; junction bases with no gene match: 11. The CDR3 bases are TGTGCCAGCAGAGGGACAGGGACCGAACACGCTGAAGCTTTCTTT. It translates to CASRGTGTEHAEAFF.

The chain links TRBV2 to TRBJ2-3, with 9 bases fitting TRBD2. CDR1 and CDR2 from the germline V gene are SNHLY and FYNNEI. This CDR3 comprises 17 residues. Trimming at V came to 11 bases and at J to 5 bases, leaving 20 bases not matched to a gene. CDR3 loop: CADCLGASGDWEDTQYF. CDR3 in DNA: TGTGCCGACTGTCTTGGGGCTAGCGGGGATTGGGAAGATACGCAGTATTTT.

The rearrangement links TRBV6-1 to TRBJ1-5; perhaps TRBD1 as D (5 bases). V gave up 4 bases and J gave up 0 bases, with 22 bases separating them. The CDR3 is made up of 19 amino acids. CDR1 is MNHNS and CDR2 is SASEGT in the germline V gene. This chain's CDR3 is CASSGLTAPLGSSNQPQHF. In DNA form, the CDR3 reads TGTGCCAGCAGTGGTTTGACAGCTCCGCTTGGTTCTAGCAATCAGCCCCAGCATTTT.

The chain links TRBV5-1 to TRBJ2-1, with 11 bases fitting TRBD2. J lost 4 bases, V lost 3 bases, and 6 bases had no gene match. This CDR3 comprises 16 residues. Germline-derived CDR1 and CDR2 are SGHRS and YFSETQ. The CDR3 DNA follows: TGCGCCAGCAGCTGGATCCTAGCGGGGGGTTACAATGAGCAGTTCTTC. Translation: CASSWILAGGYNEQFF.

The rearrangement joins TRBV9 to TRBJ2-2, with TRBD2 matching 11 bases. J was trimmed by 0 bases and V by 0 bases; bases with no gene match: 7. The CDR3 contains 19 residues. Germline CDR1 is SGDLS and CDR2 is YYNGEE. The CDR3 sequence: CASSVVAGGDTANTGELFF. The CDR3 DNA sequence: TGTGCCAGCAGCGTAGTAGCGGGGGGGGACACCGCGAACACCGGGGAGCTGTTTTTT.